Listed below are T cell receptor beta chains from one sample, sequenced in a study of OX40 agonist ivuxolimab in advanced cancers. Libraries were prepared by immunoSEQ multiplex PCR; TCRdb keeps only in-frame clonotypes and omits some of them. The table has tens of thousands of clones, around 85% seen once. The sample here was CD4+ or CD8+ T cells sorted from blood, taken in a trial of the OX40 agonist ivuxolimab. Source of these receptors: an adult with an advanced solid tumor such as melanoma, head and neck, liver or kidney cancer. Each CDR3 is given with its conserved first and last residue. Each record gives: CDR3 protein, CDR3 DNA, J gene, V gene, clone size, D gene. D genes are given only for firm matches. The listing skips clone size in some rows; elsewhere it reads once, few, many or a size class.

CDR3 protein: CASSLGANTEAFF; CDR3 DNA: TGCGCCAGCAGCTTGGGGGCAAACACTGAAGCTTTCTTT; J gene: TRBJ1-1; V gene: TRBV5-1; clone size: .; D gene: .
CDR3 protein: CASSLTGFFSGNTIYF; CDR3 DNA: TGTGCCAGCAGTCTGACAGGGTTTTTCTCTGGAAACACCATATATTTT; J gene: TRBJ1-3; V gene: TRBV14; clone size: few; D gene: TRBD1
CDR3 protein: CATLAYGHSNTGELFF; CDR3 DNA: TGTGCCACCCTGGCCTATGGTCACAGCAACACCGGGGAGCTGTTTTTT; J gene: TRBJ2-2; V gene: TRBV19; clone size: .; D gene: .
CDR3 protein: CASSLAVRGAGYNEQFF; CDR3 DNA: TGTGCCAGCAGCTTAGCGGTCCGGGGGGCCGGCTACAATGAGCAGTTCTTC; J gene: TRBJ2-1; V gene: TRBV7-2; clone size: few; D gene: .
CDR3 protein: CASSFTGRTEAFF; CDR3 DNA: TGTGCCAGCAGCTTCACAGGGCGGACTGAAGCTTTCTTT; J gene: TRBJ1-1; V gene: TRBV5-5; clone size: .; D gene: .
CDR3 protein: CASSAQQGYEQYF; CDR3 DNA: TGTGCTAGCAGCGCCCAGCAGGGCTACGAGCAGTACTTC; J gene: TRBJ2-7; V gene: TRBV7-7; clone size: .; D gene: .
CDR3 protein: CASSPHRGPSTDTQYF; CDR3 DNA: TGCGCCAGCAGCCCACACAGGGGACCTAGCACAGATACGCAGTATTTT; J gene: TRBJ2-3; V gene: TRBV5-1; clone size: once; D gene: TRBD1
CDR3 protein: CASSISRDRGLYGYTF; CDR3 DNA: TGTGCCAGCAGTATCTCACGGGACAGGGGCCTCTATGGCTACACCTTC; J gene: TRBJ1-2; V gene: TRBV28; clone size: .; D gene: TRBD1
CDR3 protein: CASSFSPDLPYEQYF; CDR3 DNA: TGTGCCAGCAGCTTTAGCCCGGACTTACCCTACGAGCAGTACTTC; J gene: TRBJ2-7; V gene: TRBV7-2; clone size: .; D gene: .
CDR3 protein: CASSLDGGDQETQYF; CDR3 DNA: TGTGCCAGCAGCTTAGATGGGGGGGACCAAGAGACCCAGTACTTC; J gene: TRBJ2-5; V gene: TRBV11-2; clone size: .; D gene: TRBD2
CDR3 protein: CASAGNGELFF; CDR3 DNA: TGTGCCAGCGCAGGGAACGGGGAGCTGTTTTTT; J gene: TRBJ2-2; V gene: TRBV25-1; clone size: .; D gene: .
CDR3 protein: CATYSRGGASEQFF; CDR3 DNA: TGTGCCACCTATTCCCGCGGGGGGGCTAGTGAGCAGTTCTTC; J gene: TRBJ2-1; V gene: TRBV19; clone size: .; D gene: TRBD2
CDR3 protein: CASTPGPQLNSPLHF; CDR3 DNA: TGTGCCAGCACGCCGGGACCGCAATTGAATTCACCCCTCCACTTT; J gene: TRBJ1-6; V gene: TRBV2; clone size: .; D gene: .
CDR3 protein: CASSYSMAYSGNTIYF; CDR3 DNA: TGTGCCAGCAGTTACTCGATGGCATACTCTGGAAACACCATATATTTT; J gene: TRBJ1-3; V gene: TRBV6-5; clone size: .; D gene: .
CDR3 protein: CASGLASGPSLDEQFF; CDR3 DNA: TGTGCTAGTGGTTTGGCTTCCGGACCCTCCCTCGATGAGCAGTTCTTC; J gene: TRBJ2-1; V gene: TRBV12-5; clone size: .; D gene: .
CDR3 protein: CASRPGPPQQGYYGYTF; CDR3 DNA: TGCGCCAGCAGGCCAGGCCCCCCGCAACAGGGGTACTATGGCTACACCTTC; J gene: TRBJ1-2; V gene: TRBV5-1; clone size: .; D gene: TRBD1
CDR3 protein: CASSVDLTAYGYTF; CDR3 DNA: TGTGCCAGCAGCGTAGATTTGACAGCTTATGGCTACACCTTC; J gene: TRBJ1-2; V gene: TRBV9; clone size: .; D gene: .
CDR3 protein: CASSGALGQNTEAFF; CDR3 DNA: TGTGCCAGCAGTGGAGCGTTGGGGCAGAACACTGAAGCTTTCTTT; J gene: TRBJ1-1; V gene: TRBV6-1; clone size: .; D gene: .
CDR3 protein: CASSPGTDQNYGYTF; CDR3 DNA: TGTGCCAGCAGTCCCGGGACAGATCAAAACTATGGCTACACCTTC; J gene: TRBJ1-2; V gene: TRBV28; clone size: .; D gene: TRBD1
CDR3 protein: CASSVEGGSGNTIYF; CDR3 DNA: TGTGCCAGCAGCGTAGAGGGCGGCTCTGGAAACACCATATATTTT; J gene: TRBJ1-3; V gene: TRBV9; clone size: .; D gene: .
CDR3 protein: CATSRDRQYQETQYF; CDR3 DNA: TGTGCCACCAGCAGAGATCGGCAGTACCAAGAGACCCAGTACTTC; J gene: TRBJ2-5; V gene: TRBV15; clone size: .; D gene: .
CDR3 protein: CASSLTGQAGVYYTF; CDR3 DNA: TGCGCCAGCAGCTTGACCGGACAGGCTGGGGTGTACTACACCTTC; J gene: TRBJ1-2; V gene: TRBV5-1; clone size: .; D gene: TRBD1
CDR3 protein: CAWSVALGVNTEAFF; CDR3 DNA: TGTGCCTGGAGTGTAGCGCTGGGGGTGAACACTGAAGCTTTCTTT; J gene: TRBJ1-1; V gene: TRBV30; clone size: .; D gene: .
CDR3 protein: CASNHDLEGSGANVLTF; CDR3 DNA: TGTGCCAGTAATCACGACTTGGAGGGATCCGGGGCCAACGTCCTGACTTTC; J gene: TRBJ2-6; V gene: TRBV19; clone size: .; D gene: .
CDR3 protein: CSVEEGTGLNTQYF; CDR3 DNA: TGCAGCGTTGAAGAAGGGACAGGGCTTAATACGCAGTATTTT; J gene: TRBJ2-3; V gene: TRBV29-1; clone size: .; D gene: TRBD1
CDR3 protein: CASRLGQGSYEQYF; CDR3 DNA: TGTGCCAGCAGACTCGGACAGGGGTCCTACGAGCAGTACTTC; J gene: TRBJ2-7; V gene: TRBV28; clone size: .; D gene: TRBD1
CDR3 protein: CASSFEDRGWDEQFF; CDR3 DNA: TGTGCCAGCAGTTTTGAGGACAGGGGTTGGGATGAGCAGTTCTTC; J gene: TRBJ2-1; V gene: TRBV28; clone size: .; D gene: TRBD1
CDR3 protein: CAAKRDRDAYNEQFF; CDR3 DNA: TGTGCCGCCAAACGGGACAGGGACGCCTACAATGAGCAGTTCTTC; J gene: TRBJ2-1; V gene: TRBV6-1; clone size: .; D gene: TRBD1
CDR3 protein: CASSLQVQETQYF; CDR3 DNA: TGTGCCAGCAGCTTACAGGTACAAGAGACCCAGTACTTC; J gene: TRBJ2-5; V gene: TRBV5-4; clone size: .; D gene: .
CDR3 protein: CASSRSGGANTDTQYF; CDR3 DNA: TGTGCCAGCAGTCGTAGCGGGGGGGCCAATACAGATACGCAGTATTTT; J gene: TRBJ2-3; V gene: TRBV9; clone size: .; D gene: TRBD2
CDR3 protein: CASGPLAKNIQYF; CDR3 DNA: TGTGCCAGCGGGCCTTTAGCCAAAAACATTCAGTACTTC; J gene: TRBJ2-4; V gene: TRBV2; clone size: .; D gene: .
CDR3 protein: CASSYENTEAFF; CDR3 DNA: TGTGCCAGCAGCTATGAGAACACTGAAGCTTTCTTT; J gene: TRBJ1-1; V gene: TRBV7-2; clone size: .; D gene: .
CDR3 protein: CASSHGQGGNQPQHF; CDR3 DNA: TGCGCCAGCAGCCACGGACAGGGGGGCAATCAGCCCCAGCATTTT; J gene: TRBJ1-5; V gene: TRBV4-3; clone size: .; D gene: TRBD1
CDR3 protein: CASSSSGTSGGYEQYF; CDR3 DNA: TGCGCCAGCAGCTCATCAGGGACTAGCGGGGGCTACGAGCAGTACTTC; J gene: TRBJ2-7; V gene: TRBV5-1; clone size: .; D gene: TRBD2
CDR3 protein: CASSIVPGASEKLFF; CDR3 DNA: TGTGCCAGTAGTATAGTACCAGGGGCATCCGAAAAACTGTTTTTT; J gene: TRBJ1-4; V gene: TRBV19; clone size: .; D gene: .
CDR3 protein: CATSRDLGTTANQPQHF; CDR3 DNA: TGTGCCACCAGCAGAGATTTGGGAACCACGGCCAATCAGCCCCAGCATTTT; J gene: TRBJ1-5; V gene: TRBV15; clone size: .; D gene: .
CDR3 protein: CASSLSPSAGNEQFF; CDR3 DNA: TGCGCCAGCAGCTTGTCGCCTAGCGCCGGGAATGAGCAGTTCTTC; J gene: TRBJ2-1; V gene: TRBV5-1; clone size: .; D gene: .
CDR3 protein: CASSWNGRVRLDGYTF; CDR3 DNA: TGTGCCAGCAGCTGGAACGGCAGGGTCCGTCTGGATGGCTACACCTTC; J gene: TRBJ1-2; V gene: TRBV7-9; clone size: .; D gene: .
CDR3 protein: CASSLDGAGYTF; CDR3 DNA: TGTGCCAGCAGCTTAGACGGGGCTGGCTACACCTTC; J gene: TRBJ1-2; V gene: TRBV7-9; clone size: .; D gene: .
CDR3 protein: CASMPDLNSPLHF; CDR3 DNA: TGTGCCAGCATGCCAGACCTAAATTCACCCCTCCACTTT; J gene: TRBJ1-6; V gene: TRBV2; clone size: .; D gene: .